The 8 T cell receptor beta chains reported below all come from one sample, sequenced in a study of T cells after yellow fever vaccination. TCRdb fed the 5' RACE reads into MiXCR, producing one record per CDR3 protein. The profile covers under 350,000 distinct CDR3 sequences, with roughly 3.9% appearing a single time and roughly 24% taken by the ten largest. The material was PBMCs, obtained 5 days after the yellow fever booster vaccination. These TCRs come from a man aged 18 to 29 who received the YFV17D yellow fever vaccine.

The CDR3: CASSQQTGPNQPQHF. Written as DNA, the CDR3 is TGTGCCAGCAGCCAGCAAACAGGGCCCAATCAGCCCCAGCATTTT. This chain joins TRBV4-2 and TRBJ1-5; maybe TRBD1 (6 bases). The germline gives CDR1 LGHNA, CDR2 YNFKEQ. There are 15 residues in the CDR3. V dropped 3 bases and J dropped 3 bases, with 12 bases sitting between them.

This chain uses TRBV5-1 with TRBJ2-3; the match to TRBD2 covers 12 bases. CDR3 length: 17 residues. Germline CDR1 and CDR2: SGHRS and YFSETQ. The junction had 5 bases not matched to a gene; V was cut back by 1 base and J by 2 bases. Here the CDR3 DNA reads TGCGCCAGCAGCTTGTTCTCTAGCGGGGGGGCCACAGATACGCAGTATTTT. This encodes CASSLFSSGGATDTQYF.

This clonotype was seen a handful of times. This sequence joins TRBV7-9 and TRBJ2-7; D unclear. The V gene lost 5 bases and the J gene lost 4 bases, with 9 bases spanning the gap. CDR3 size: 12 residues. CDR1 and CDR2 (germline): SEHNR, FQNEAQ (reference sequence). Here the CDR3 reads CASSTTFYEQYV. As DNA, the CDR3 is TGTGCCAGCAGCACCACTTTTTACGAGCAGTACGTC.

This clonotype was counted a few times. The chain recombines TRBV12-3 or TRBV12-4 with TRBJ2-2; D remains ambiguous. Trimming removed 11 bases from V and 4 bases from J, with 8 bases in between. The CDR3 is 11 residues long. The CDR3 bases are TGTGCCTTCCGCGCCACCGGGGAGCTGTTTTTT. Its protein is CAFRATGELFF.

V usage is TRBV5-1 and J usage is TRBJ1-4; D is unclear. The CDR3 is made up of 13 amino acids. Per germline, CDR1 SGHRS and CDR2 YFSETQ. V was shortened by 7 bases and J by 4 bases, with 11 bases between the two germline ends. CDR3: CASGGTDNEKLFF. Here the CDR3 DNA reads TGCGCCAGCGGTGGCACGGATAATGAAAAACTGTTTTTT.

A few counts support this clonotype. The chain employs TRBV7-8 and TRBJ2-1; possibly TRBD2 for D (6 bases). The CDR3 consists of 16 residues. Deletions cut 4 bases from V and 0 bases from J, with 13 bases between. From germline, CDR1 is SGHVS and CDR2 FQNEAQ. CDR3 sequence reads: CASSWGDTRSYNEQFF. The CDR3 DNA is TGTGCCAGCAGCTGGGGGGATACACGCTCCTACAATGAGCAGTTCTTC.

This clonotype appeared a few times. The CDR3, as DNA: TGCGCCAGCAGCTTGCGTAGAGGGGGCGACTATGGCTACACCTTC. Protein: CASSLRRGGDYGYTF. The chain is built from TRBV5-1 and TRBJ1-2; 7 bases are shared with TRBD1. Germline V gives CDR1 SGHRS, CDR2 YFSETQ. The CDR3 is 15 amino acids. Trimming removed 1 base from V and 3 bases from J; junction bases left unmatched: 6.

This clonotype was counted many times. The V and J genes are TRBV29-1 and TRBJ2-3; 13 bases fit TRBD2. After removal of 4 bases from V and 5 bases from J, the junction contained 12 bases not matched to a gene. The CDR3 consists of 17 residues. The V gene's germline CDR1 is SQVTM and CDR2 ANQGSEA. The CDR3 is CSVALITGTSGEDTQYF. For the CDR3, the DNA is TGCAGCGTTGCCTTGATAACCGGGACTAGCGGGGAAGATACGCAGTATTTT.